This passage covers 16 T cell receptor beta chains from one sample sequenced in a study of blood T cell repertoires in COVID-19. TCRdb's table, derived via immunoSEQ multiplex PCR, lists solely in-frame clones and lacks some. Of 150,000 to 250,000 clones in the sample, 94% were seen once. Material: peripheral blood. These receptors were taken from a man aged 25 to 40 with COVID-19, enrolled during active disease.

The sample holds one count of this clone. Sequence at one end of the junction differs from germline and may be a read error. The V and J genes are TRBV24-1 and TRBJ2-1, with 8 bases lining up with TRBD1. CDR1 and CDR2 (germline): KGHDR, SFDVKD. The length of the CDR3 is 12 residues. The DNA for the CDR3 is TGTGCCACCAGTGAACCGACAGGGGCCCTCATCTTC. Encoded protein: CATSEPTGALIF.

The rearrangement links TRBV29-1 to TRBJ2-2, with D tentatively TRBD1 (5 bases). There are 14 residues in the CDR3. V lost 2 bases and J lost 4, with 11 bases in between. Germline lookup yields CDR1 SQVTM and CDR2 ANQGSEA. Here the CDR3 DNA reads TGCAGCGTTGAACAGGGATTACGCACCGGGGAGCTGTTTTTT. Encoded protein: CSVEQGLRTGELFF.

This chain joins TRBV9 and TRBJ1-6; D is perhaps TRBD1 (5 bases). The germline V gene encodes CDR1 SGDLS and CDR2 YYNGEE. The V gene lost 0 bases and the J gene lost 7 bases, with 11 bases spanning the gap. The CDR3 is 15 residues long. CDR3 sequence reads: CASSVDQGKNSPLHF. For the CDR3, the DNA is TGTGCCAGCAGCGTAGACCAGGGAAAGAATTCACCCCTCCACTTT.

V and J are TRBV5-1 and TRBJ1-1; D uncertain. Germline loops: CDR1 SGHRS, CDR2 YFSETQ. CDR3 length: 15 residues. Trimming removed 0 bases from V and 5 bases from J, with 14 bases in between. CDR3 in amino acids: CASSLARGGGTEAFF. The CDR3 region has the DNA TGCGCCAGCAGCTTGGCTCGGGGTGGAGGGACTGAAGCTTTCTTT.

The J gene is TRBJ1-5, the V gene TRBV3-1 (or the pseudogene TRBV3-2); possibly TRBD1 for D (6 bases). The CDR3 is 15 amino acids. V was shortened by 6 bases and J by 1 base, with 13 bases between the two germline ends. Looked up from germline, CDR1 is LGHDT and CDR2 is YNNKEL (reference sequence). The CDR3 sequence is CASSQQGVSNQPQHF. The CDR3 DNA reads as TGTGCCAGCAGTCAACAGGGTGTAAGCAATCAGCCCCAGCATTTT.

This chain joins TRBV6-5 and TRBJ1-3, with 7 bases identical to TRBD1. CDR3 size: 15 residues. Germline CDR1 is MNHEY and CDR2 is SVGAGI. V lost 0 bases and J lost 4; bases outside the gene matches: 3. The CDR3: CASSYSRDRGNTIYF. CDR3 nucleotides: TGTGCCAGCAGTTACTCCCGGGACAGAGGAAACACCATATATTTT.

The chain uses TRBV3-1 (or the pseudogene TRBV3-2) and TRBJ1-3; TRBD1 is a possible D gene (6 bases). V was clipped by 4 bases and J by 9 bases, with 13 bases between them. There are 13 residues in the CDR3. Germline V lookup: CDR1 LGHDT, CDR2 YNNKEL (reference sequence). CDR3 in amino acids: CASSPDRLGTIYF. Here the CDR3 DNA reads TGTGCCAGCAGCCCGGACAGATTGGGCACCATATATTTT.

The chain combines TRBV2 with TRBJ1-6; tentative D call: TRBD1 (6 bases). This CDR3 is built from 16 residues. V shed 7 bases and J shed 7 bases, with 20 bases lying between them. Germline assignment: CDR1 SNHLY and CDR2 FYNNEI. Written as DNA, the CDR3 is TGTGCCAGCAAAAAGGAGCAGGGGATTGGAAATTCACCCCTCCACTTT. Protein: CASKKEQGIGNSPLHF.

This chain links TRBV5-1 with TRBJ1-3; no reliable D call. Germline V gene lookup returns CDR1 SGHRS and CDR2 YFSETQ. V gave up 2 bases and J gave up 0 bases, with 9 bases separating them. The length of the CDR3 is 15 residues. CDR3 sequence: CASSLSANSGNTIYF. The CDR3 region has the DNA TGCGCCAGCAGCTTAAGCGCCAACTCTGGAAACACCATATATTTT. The complete variable domain, with remaining parts taken from reference TRBV5-1 and TRBJ1-3, reads KAGVTQTPRYLIKTRGQQVTLSCSPISGHRSVSWYQQTPGQGLQFLFEYFSETQRNKGNFPGRFSGRQFSNSRSEMNVSTLELGDSALYLCASSLSANSGNTIYFGEGSWLTVV.

The chain employs TRBV4-1 and TRBJ1-2; D not resolved. V was trimmed by 3 bases and J by 4 bases, leaving 12 bases between them. This CDR3 has 14 residues. Per germline, CDR1 MGHRA and CDR2 YSYEKL. CDR3 nucleotide sequence: TGCGCCAGCAGCCACGGGAGGGTGATCTATGGCTACACCTTC. This gives the protein CASSHGRVIYGYTF.

CDR3 amino acids: CASSPTGDPFSTGELFF. In nucleotides, the CDR3 is TGTGCCAGCAGCCCGACAGGGGATCCTTTCAGCACCGGGGAGCTGTTTTTT. V is TRBV5-4 and J is TRBJ2-2; 8 bases are shared with TRBD1. Trimming at V came to 4 bases and at J to 4 bases, leaving 12 bases not matched to a gene. In germline, CDR1 is SGHNT, CDR2 YYREEE (reference sequence). The CDR3 is 17 residues long.

The chain employs TRBV19 and TRBJ1-1; D gene ambiguous. Trimming pared 4 bases from V and 1 base from J, leaving 4 bases between. The CDR3 runs to 12 residues. From germline, CDR1 is LNHDA and CDR2 SQIVND (reference sequence). CDR3 residues: CASSKQNTEAFF. In nucleotides, the CDR3 is TGTGCCAGTAGTAAACAGAACACTGAAGCTTTCTTT. The full variable domain, its missing parts supplied by reference TRBV19 and TRBJ1-1, is DGGITQSPKYLFRKEGQNVTLSCEQNLNHDAMYWYRQDPGQGLRLIYYSQIVNDFQKGDIAEGYSVSREKKESFPLTVTSAQKNPTAFYLCASSKQNTEAFFGQGTRLTVV.

The chain is built from TRBV6-5 and TRBJ1-5; TRBD1 might be the D (6 bases). The V end was cut by 4 bases, the J end by 1 base, with 11 bases between. CDR1 MNHEY and CDR2 SVGAGI come from the germline V gene. This CDR3 has 15 residues. DNA for the CDR3: TGTGCCAGCAGTTTCACACAGGGAAGCAATCAGCCCCAGCATTTT. This encodes CASSFTQGSNQPQHF.

The CDR3 DNA reads as TGTGCCAGCAGCTTCACCCCCGGGACAGGGTTTCAGCCCCAGCATTTT. This sequence encodes CASSFTPGTGFQPQHF. V is TRBV5-5 and J is TRBJ1-5; TRBD1 agrees at 9 bases. In germline, CDR1 is SGHKS, CDR2 YYEKEE (reference sequence). V lost 2 bases to trimming and J lost 6 bases; unmatched junction nucleotides: 9. CDR3 size: 16 residues.

The chain is built from TRBV5-4 and TRBJ1-4; no firm D call. CDR3 length: 16 amino acids. V lost 4 bases and J lost 0, with 13 bases in between. The germline V gene encodes CDR1 SGHNT and CDR2 YYREEE (reference sequence). The CDR3 nucleotides are TGTGCCAGCAGCCGCCCCGATGGAGCAACTAATGAAAAACTGTTTTTT. Translation: CASSRPDGATNEKLFF.

The chain combines TRBV4-1 with TRBJ2-7; weak D call: TRBD2 (5 bases). The CDR3 loop spans 12 amino acids. V dropped 5 bases and J dropped 7 bases, with 12 bases sitting between them. Germline V CDR1 and CDR2: MGHRA, YSYEKL. The CDR3 nucleotides are TGCGCCAGCAGCAGCTCGGGGTTAGAGCAGTACTTC. It is translated as CASSSSGLEQYF.